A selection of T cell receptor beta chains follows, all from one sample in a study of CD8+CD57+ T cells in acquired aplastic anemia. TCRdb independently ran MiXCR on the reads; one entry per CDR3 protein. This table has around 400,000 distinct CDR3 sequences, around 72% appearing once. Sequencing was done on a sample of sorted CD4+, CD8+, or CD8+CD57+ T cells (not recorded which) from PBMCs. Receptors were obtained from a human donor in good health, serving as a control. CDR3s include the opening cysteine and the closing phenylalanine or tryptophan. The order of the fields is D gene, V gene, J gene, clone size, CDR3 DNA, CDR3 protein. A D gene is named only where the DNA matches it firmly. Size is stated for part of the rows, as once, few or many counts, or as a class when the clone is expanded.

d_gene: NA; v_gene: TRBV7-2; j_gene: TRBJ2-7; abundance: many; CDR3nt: TGTGCCAGCAGCGTAACAGTATCCCAAGGCGAGCAGTACTTC; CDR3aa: CASSVTVSQGEQYF
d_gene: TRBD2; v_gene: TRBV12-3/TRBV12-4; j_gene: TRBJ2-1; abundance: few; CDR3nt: TGTGCCAGCAGCCCTAGCGGGGGCCCCTACAATGAGCAGTTCTTC; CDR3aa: CASSPSGGPYNEQFF
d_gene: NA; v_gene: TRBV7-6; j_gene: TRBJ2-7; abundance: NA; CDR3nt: TGTGCCAGCAGCGAAGGGCACCGCTCCTACGCGCAGTACTTC; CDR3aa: CASSEGHRSYAQYF
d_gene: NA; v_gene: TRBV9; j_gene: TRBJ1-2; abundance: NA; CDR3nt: TGTGCCAGCAGCCCAACACAGGCCCAGACCCAGACCTTC; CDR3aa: CASSPTQAQTQTF
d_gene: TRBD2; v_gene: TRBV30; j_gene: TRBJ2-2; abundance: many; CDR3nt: TGTGCCTGGAGACTAGCGGGGAACACCGGGGAGCTGTTTTTT; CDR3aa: CAWRLAGNTGELFF
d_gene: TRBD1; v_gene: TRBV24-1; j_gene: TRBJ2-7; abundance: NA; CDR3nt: TGTGCCACCAGTGACCCAACCGGGACAGGGAACTACGAGCAGTACTTC; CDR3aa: CATSDPTGTGNYEQYF
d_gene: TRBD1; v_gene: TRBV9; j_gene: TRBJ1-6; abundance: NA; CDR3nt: TGTGCCTGCCACCCAGGACAGGCAAATTCACCCCTCCACTTT; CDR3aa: CACHPGQANSPLHF
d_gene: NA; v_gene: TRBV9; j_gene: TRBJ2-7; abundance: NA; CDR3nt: TGTGCCAGCAGCCCACGACAGGTCCCCAACGAGCAGTACTTC; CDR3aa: CASSPRQVPNEQYF
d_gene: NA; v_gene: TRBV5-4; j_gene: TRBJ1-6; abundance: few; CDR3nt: TGTGCCAGCAGCTTGGGCTCCGCCTATAATTCACCCCTCCATTTT; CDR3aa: CASSLGSAYNSPLHF
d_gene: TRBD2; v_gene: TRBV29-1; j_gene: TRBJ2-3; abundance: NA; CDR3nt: TGCAGCGTTATAAAACTAGCGGGGAGCAATGAGCAGTATTTT; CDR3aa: CSVIKLAGSNEQYF
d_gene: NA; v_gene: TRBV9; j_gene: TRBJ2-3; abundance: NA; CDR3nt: TGTGCCAGCAGCGCCACGACAGGGAGGGTCTACGAGCATTTT; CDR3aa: CASSATTGRVYEHF
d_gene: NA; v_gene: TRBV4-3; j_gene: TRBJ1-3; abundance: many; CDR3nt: TGCGCCAGCAGCCAAGACCCGACACGCGGAAACACCATATATTTT; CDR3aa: CASSQDPTRGNTIYF
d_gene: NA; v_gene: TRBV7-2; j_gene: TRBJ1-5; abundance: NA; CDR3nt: TGTGCCAGCAGCATAGATGGGGGCGAGGAGACCATCGAGCCCCAGCATTTT; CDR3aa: CASSIDGGEETIEPQHF
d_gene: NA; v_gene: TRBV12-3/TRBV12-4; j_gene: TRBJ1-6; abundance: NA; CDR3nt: TGTGCCAGCAGTTTACCGGGGAGAAGGTCACCCCTCCACTTT; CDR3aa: CASSLPGRRSPLHF
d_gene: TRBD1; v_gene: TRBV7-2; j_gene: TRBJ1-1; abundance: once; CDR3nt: TGTGCCACCTTCAGGGGGCCCATCCCTCAATGTTTCTTT; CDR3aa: CATFRGPIPQCFF
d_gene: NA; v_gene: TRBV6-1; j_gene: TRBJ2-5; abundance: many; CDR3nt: TGTGCCAGCAGGGTAACAGGCCAAGAGACCCAGTACTTC; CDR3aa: CASRVTGQETQYF
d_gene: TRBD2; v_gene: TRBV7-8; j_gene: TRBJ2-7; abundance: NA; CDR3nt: TGTGCCAGCAGCTTCGGGGGGTTCGGTTCCTACGAGCAGTTC; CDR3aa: CASSFGGFGSYEQF
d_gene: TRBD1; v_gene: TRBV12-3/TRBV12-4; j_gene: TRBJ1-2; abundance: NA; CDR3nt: TGTGCCACCGGCCCGGACAGGGTCGTTAACTATGGCTACACCTTC; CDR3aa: CATGPDRVVNYGYTF
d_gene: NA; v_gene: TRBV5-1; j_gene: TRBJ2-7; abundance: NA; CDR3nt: TGTGCCAGCAGTTGTAGTTACCAGCAATACTTC; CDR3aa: CASSCSYQQYF
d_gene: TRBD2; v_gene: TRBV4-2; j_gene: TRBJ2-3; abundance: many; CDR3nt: TGTGCCAGCAGCCCATCGACTAGCGGGGGGACAGATACGCAGTATTTT; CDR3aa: CASSPSTSGGTDTQYF
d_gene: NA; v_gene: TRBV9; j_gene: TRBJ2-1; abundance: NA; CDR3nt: TGTGCCAGCAGCGTAGAGGGGGGGACTTTCTACAATCAGCAGTTCTTC; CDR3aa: CASSVEGGTFYNQQFF
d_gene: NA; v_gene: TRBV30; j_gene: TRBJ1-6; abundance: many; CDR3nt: TGTGCCTGGGAAGTCCGGGCAGGCGGAGATTCACCCCTCCACTTT; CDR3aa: CAWEVRAGGDSPLHF
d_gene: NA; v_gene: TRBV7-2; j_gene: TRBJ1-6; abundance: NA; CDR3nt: TGTGCCAGCAGCTTAGCGGGACACGGTGGAAATTCACCCCTCCACTTT; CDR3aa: CASSLAGHGGNSPLHF
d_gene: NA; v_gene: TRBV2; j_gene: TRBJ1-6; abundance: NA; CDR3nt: TGTGCCAGCAGTGATGGGGGGTGGGAAAACCTCTACTTT; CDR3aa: CASSDGGWENLYF
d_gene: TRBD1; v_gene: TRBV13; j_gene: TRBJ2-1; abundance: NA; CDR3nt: TGTGCCAGCAGCCGTGGGGCACAGGGGGCCTACAATGAGCAGTTCTTC; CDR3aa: CASSRGAQGAYNEQFF
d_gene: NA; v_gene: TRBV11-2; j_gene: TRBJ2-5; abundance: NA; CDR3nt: TGTGCCAGCAGCTCACTGAGACAGGCAGAGACCCAGTACTTC; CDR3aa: CASSSLRQAETQYF
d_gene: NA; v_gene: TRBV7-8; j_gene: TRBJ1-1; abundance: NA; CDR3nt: TGTGCCAGCAGCTTTATGTTTAGGACTAGCTTCTTT; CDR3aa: CASSFMFRTSFF
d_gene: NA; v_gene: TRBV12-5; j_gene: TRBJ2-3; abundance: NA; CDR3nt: TGTGCTAGTGGTTCAGGCCTCGGGAGCACAGATACGCAGTATTTT; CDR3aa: CASGSGLGSTDTQYF
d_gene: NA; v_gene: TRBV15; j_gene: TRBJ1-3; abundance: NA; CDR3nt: TGTGCCACCAGCAGAGACAGGGCCCCTGGAAACACCATATATTTT; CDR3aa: CATSRDRAPGNTIYF
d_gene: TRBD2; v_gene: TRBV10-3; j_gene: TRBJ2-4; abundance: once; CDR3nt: TGTGCCAGCGCCTATGCGGGAGGGGGTTCGCAAAACATTCAGTGCTTC; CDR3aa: CASAYAGGGSQNIQCF
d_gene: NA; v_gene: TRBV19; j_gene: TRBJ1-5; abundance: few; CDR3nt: TGTGCCAGTAGTAGGGGGGGAGGGAGCAATCAGCCCCAGCATTTT; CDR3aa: CASSRGGGSNQPQHF
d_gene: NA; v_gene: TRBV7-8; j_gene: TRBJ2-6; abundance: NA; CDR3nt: TGTGCCAGCAGCAGACAGGCTGGTGGGGCCAACCTCATGACTTTC; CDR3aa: CASSRQAGGANLMTF
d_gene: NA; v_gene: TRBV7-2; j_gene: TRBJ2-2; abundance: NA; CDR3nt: TGTGCCAGCAGCATCATACACCAGTCGAACACCGCCGGGGAGCTGTTTTTT; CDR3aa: CASSIIHQSNTAGELFF
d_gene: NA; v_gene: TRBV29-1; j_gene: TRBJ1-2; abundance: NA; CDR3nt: TGCAGCGCCGGGACTTACAATGGCTACACCTTC; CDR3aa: CSAGTYNGYTF
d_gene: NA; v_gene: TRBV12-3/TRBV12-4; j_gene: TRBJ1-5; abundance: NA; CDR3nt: TGTGCCAGCAGTTGGAGAGGGTTGAGTCAGCCCCAGCATTTT; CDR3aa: CASSWRGLSQPQHF
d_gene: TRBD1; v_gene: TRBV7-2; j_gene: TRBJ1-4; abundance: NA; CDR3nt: TGCGCCAGCAGCGTACGACAGGGGTTGAAACTGTTTTTT; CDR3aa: CASSVRQGLKLFF
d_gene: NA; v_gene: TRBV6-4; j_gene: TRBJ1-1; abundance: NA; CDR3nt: TGTGCCAGCAGGGATACACGAAACACTGAAGCTTTCTTT; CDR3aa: CASRDTRNTEAFF
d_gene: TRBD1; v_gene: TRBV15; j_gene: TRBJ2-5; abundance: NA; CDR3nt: TGTGCCACCAGCGGCCGGGACAGCAAAAAAGAGACCCAGTACTTC; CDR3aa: CATSGRDSKKETQYF
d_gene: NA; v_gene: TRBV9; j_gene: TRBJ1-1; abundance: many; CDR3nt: TGTGCCAGCAGCCCTAGTGGCAACACTGAAGCTTTCTTT; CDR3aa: CASSPSGNTEAFF
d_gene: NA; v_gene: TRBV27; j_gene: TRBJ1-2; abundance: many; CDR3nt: TGTGCCAGCAGTTTAGGTTTCCAGGACGCGGGAGGCTACACCTTC; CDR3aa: CASSLGFQDAGGYTF
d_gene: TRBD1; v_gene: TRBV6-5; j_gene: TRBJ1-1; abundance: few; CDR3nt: TGTGCCAGCAGTCCGGGACAGGGGAGCGAAACTGAAGCTTTCTTT; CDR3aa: CASSPGQGSETEAFF
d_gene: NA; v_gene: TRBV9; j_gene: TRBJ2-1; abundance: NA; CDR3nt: TGTGCCAGCAGCGTACGTCCTAGCAGTTCCCATGAGCAGTTCTTC; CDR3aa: CASSVRPSSSHEQFF
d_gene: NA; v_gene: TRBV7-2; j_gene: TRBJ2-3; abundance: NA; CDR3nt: TGTGCCAGCAGCATTACGGGACGGGATACGCAGTATTTC; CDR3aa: CASSITGRDTQYF
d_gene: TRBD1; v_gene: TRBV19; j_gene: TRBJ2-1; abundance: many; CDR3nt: TGTGCCAGTAGTACGGGGACAGACGGTGAGCAGTTCTTC; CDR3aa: CASSTGTDGEQFF
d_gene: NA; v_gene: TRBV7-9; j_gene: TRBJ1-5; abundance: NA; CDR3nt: TGTGCCAGCAGCTTAACGGGACAAGCGCAGGCGCAACATTTT; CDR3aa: CASSLTGQAQAQHF
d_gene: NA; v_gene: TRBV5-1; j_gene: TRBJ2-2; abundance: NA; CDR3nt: TGCGCCAGCAGCTTGAGGACAAGTGCAACCGGGGAGCTGTTTTTT; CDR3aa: CASSLRTSATGELFF
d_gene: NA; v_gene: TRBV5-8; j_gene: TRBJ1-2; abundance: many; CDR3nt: TGTGCCAGCAGCTTGGCGGGGGCGGGAGGCTACACCTTC; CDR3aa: CASSLAGAGGYTF
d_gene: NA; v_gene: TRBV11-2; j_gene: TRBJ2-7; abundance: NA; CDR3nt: TGTGCCAGCAGCTTCGGACGAACGGGGGCGACCCACGAGCAGTACTTC; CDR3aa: CASSFGRTGATHEQYF
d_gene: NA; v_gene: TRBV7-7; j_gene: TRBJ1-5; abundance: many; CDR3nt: TGTGCTAGCGTCCTACGGAACGGGGGCAATCAGCCCCAGCATTTT; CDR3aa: CASVLRNGGNQPQHF
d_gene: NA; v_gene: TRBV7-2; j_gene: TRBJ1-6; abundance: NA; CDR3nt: TGTGCCAGCAGCCGTGAGACAGTACATACCCAGCACTTCCACTTT; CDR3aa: CASSRETVHTQHFHF
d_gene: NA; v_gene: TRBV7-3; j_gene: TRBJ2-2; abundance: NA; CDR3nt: TGTGCCAGCAGCCTAAGCGACGCCGGGCAGCTGTTTTTT; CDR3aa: CASSLSDAGQLFF
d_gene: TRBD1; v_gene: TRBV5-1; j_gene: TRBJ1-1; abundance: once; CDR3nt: TGCGCCAGCAGCTTGGAGGGGCAGGGGGCTTTGGACACTGAAGCTTTCTTT; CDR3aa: CASSLEGQGALDTEAFF
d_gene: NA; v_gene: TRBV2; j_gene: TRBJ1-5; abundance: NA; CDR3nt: TGTGCCAGCAGTGATTCACGGATCCACACTGAGGCTTTCTTTTTT; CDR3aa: CASSDSRIHTEAFFF
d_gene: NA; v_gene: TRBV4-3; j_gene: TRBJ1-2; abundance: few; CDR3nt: TGCGCCAGCAGCCAAAGTATAGGGCCCTATGGCTACACCTTC; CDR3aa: CASSQSIGPYGYTF
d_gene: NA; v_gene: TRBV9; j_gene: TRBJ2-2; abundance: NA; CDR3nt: TGTGCCAGCAGTTATGTGGGTTGCCTATACACCGGGGAGCTGTTTTTT; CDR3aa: CASSYVGCLYTGELFF
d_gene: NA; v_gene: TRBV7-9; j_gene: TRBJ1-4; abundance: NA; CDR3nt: TGTGCCAGCAACCTGGGGACGGGGGAAGGAAAGCAGTACTTTTTT; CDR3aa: CASNLGTGEGKQYFF
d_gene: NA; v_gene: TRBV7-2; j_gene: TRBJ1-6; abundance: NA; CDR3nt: TGTGCCAGCAGCTTAGAATTCGAGGGCTCACCCCTCCACTTT; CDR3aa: CASSLEFEGSPLHF